This T cell receptor (beta chain) was sequenced for a study of T cell clones after liver transplantation. At the level of the study: Tolerant meant at least one year fully off immunosuppression without liver enzymes above twice normal. Broader study findings: Post-transplant time points were not standardized, so conclusions are preliminary.

V dropped 6 bases and J dropped 4; count of bases not matched to a gene: 6. This CDR3 comprises 15 residues. Germline V gene lookup returns CDR1 MNHNS and CDR2 SASEGT. Details on this clone: As yet, its antigen is unknown.

Assay used: immunoSEQ multiplex PCR; TCRdb lists only in-frame clones, some missing. The table records about 80,000 clones, roughly 80% of them present only once. This TCR was recovered from a human patient who received a liver transplant. Some T cells here may be from the graft donor. This chain links TRBV6-1 with TRBJ1-5; 10 nucleotides align to TRBD1. The sample was CD4+ T cells from blood, taken approximately 3.5 years after liver transplant. The CDR3 bases are TGTGCCAGCAGCCCTGGGGACAGGGGAAATCAGCCCCAGCATTTT. This gives the protein CASSPGDRGNQPQHF.